The 25 T cell receptor beta chains given below trace back to one sample, sequenced in a study of blood T cell repertoires in COVID-19. TCRdb keeps only in-frame clones here, not all; method: immunoSEQ multiplex PCR. The table records about 14,000 clones, about 87% of them present only once. Sequenced sample: peripheral blood. The receptor source for this set is a human donor in a cohort sampled during active COVID-19.

This clone turned up a few times. Here the CDR3 DNA reads TGTGCCAGCTCACGCGCCGGGGGAATATCTGAAGCTTTCTTT. Translated: CASSRAGGISEAFF. The chain joins TRBV6-5 to TRBJ1-1, with D possibly matching TRBD1 (5 bases). The V and J ends lost 8 bases and 6 bases respectively, with 19 bases between them. Germline values: CDR1 MNHEY, CDR2 SVGAGI. This CDR3 has 14 amino acids.

In this sample, this clone turned up a few times. The rearrangement links TRBV2 to TRBJ1-2; D ambiguous. In germline, CDR1 is SNHLY, CDR2 FYNNEI. Trimming left V 4 bases short and J 5 bases short, with 8 bases between. The CDR3 covers 12 residues. The CDR3 region is CASSASGYGYTF. The CDR3 DNA follows: TGTGCCAGCAGTGCGAGCGGATATGGCTACACCTTC.

The chain employs TRBV29-1 and TRBJ2-3; D unclear. The CDR3 totals 12 residues. The germline CDR1 and CDR2 sequences are SQVTM and ANQGSEA. The germline V and J ends were trimmed by 7 bases and 4 bases, with 12 bases remaining between them. The CDR3, as DNA: TGCAGCGCCCGCGGAGATGCAGATACGCAGTATTTT. Its translation: CSARGDADTQYF.

This chain joins TRBV30 and TRBJ1-3, with D unresolved. Trimming removed 1 base at V and 3 bases at J, with 10 bases between. This CDR3 contains 14 residues. From germline, CDR1 is GTSNPN and CDR2 SVGIG (reference sequence). The CDR3 region has the DNA TGTGCCTGGAGTGAAGCGCGTAGTGGAAACACCATATATTTT. Protein product: CAWSEARSGNTIYF.

The chain recombines TRBV4-3 with TRBJ1-1, with TRBD1 as a possible D gene (5 bases). V lost 0 bases to trimming and J lost 2 bases, with 10 bases between them. This CDR3 region has 15 residues. The germline V gene encodes CDR1 LGHNA and CDR2 YSLEER. DNA of the CDR3: TGCGCCAGCAGCCAAGAGGGCAGGGCCAACACTGAAGCTTTCTTT. It translates to CASSQEGRANTEAFF.

The V and J genes are TRBV7-2 and TRBJ2-5; 8 bases are a match to TRBD2. CDR3 length equals 14 residues. Unmatched junction bases numbered 9, after V lost 5 bases and J lost 7 bases. Germline-derived CDR1 and CDR2 are SGHTA and FQGNSA. In DNA form, the CDR3 reads TGTGCCAGCAGCACACCGGAGGGACTAGGGACCCAGTACTTC. It translates to CASSTPEGLGTQYF.

The chain carries TRBV11-2 and TRBJ2-1; unclear D gene. The germline V gene encodes CDR1 SGHAT and CDR2 FQNNGV. The length of the CDR3 is 11 residues. The germline V and J ends were trimmed by 5 bases and 8 bases, with 7 bases remaining between them. The CDR3 spells CASSILYEQFF. In DNA, the CDR3 is TGTGCCAGCAGCATACTGTATGAGCAGTTCTTC.

By proportion, this clone is medium-sized. The genes are TRBV27 and TRBJ2-5; 7 bases are a match to TRBD2. Germline V gene sequence: CDR1 MNHEY, CDR2 SMNVEV (reference sequence). V gave up 5 bases and J gave up 4 bases; unmatched junction bases: 10. The CDR3 contains 15 residues. CDR3 sequence: CASSPPGRGLETQYF. The CDR3 bases are TGTGCCAGCAGTCCCCCCGGGCGGGGGTTAGAGACCCAGTACTTC.

The chain links TRBV30 to TRBJ1-2; TRBD1 is a possible D gene (5 bases). This CDR3 region has 13 residues. Looked up from germline, CDR1 is GTSNPN and CDR2 is SVGIG (reference sequence). The V end was cut by 3 bases, the J end by 4 bases, with 12 bases between. The CDR3 here is CAWRKGVRYGYTF. CDR3 nucleotides: TGTGCCTGGAGAAAAGGGGTGCGCTATGGCTACACCTTC.

The chain uses TRBV6-5 and TRBJ1-5; 7 bases agree with TRBD1. The CDR3 extends over 14 amino acids. The germline V gene has CDR1 MNHEY and CDR2 SVGAGI. Trimming removed 5 bases from V and 8 bases from J; junction bases left unmatched: 9. Here the CDR3 DNA reads TGTGCCAGCAGTCCCCTAGGGGGCCCGAAGCCCCAGCATTTT. Translating gives CASSPLGGPKPQHF.

The chain is built from TRBV5-6 and TRBJ2-7, with 8 bases aligning to TRBD1. The CDR3 loop spans 15 amino acids. V trimming: 4 bases; J trimming: 4 bases; junction bases outside the gene matches: 10. Germline loops: CDR1 SGHDT, CDR2 YYEEEE. CDR3 sequence (DNA): TGTGCCAGCAGCGGCCGGGACAGGCCGCCTTACGAGCAGTACTTC. This translates into CASSGRDRPPYEQYF.

V usage is TRBV11-2 and J usage is TRBJ2-7; 7 nucleotides agree with TRBD2. CDR3 length: 18 amino acids. The trim removed 5 bases at V and 3 bases at J, leaving 19 bases unmatched. Germline V gives CDR1 SGHAT, CDR2 FQNNGV. CDR3 nucleotide sequence: TGTGCCAGCAGCCCCATTATGCGCACCAGACTAGCTGTCTACGAGCAGTACTTC. Residues: CASSPIMRTRLAVYEQYF.

The chain is built from TRBV11-2 and TRBJ2-5, with 8 bases fitting TRBD2. Germline V gene data show CDR1 as SGHAT and CDR2 as FQNNGV. The CDR3 loop spans 17 amino acids. Germline trimming cut 1 base from V and 1 base from J; bases unmatched to any gene: 8. CDR3 residues: CASSLALTGGSQETQYF. CDR3 bases: TGTGCCAGCAGCTTAGCCTTGACGGGGGGGTCCCAAGAGACCCAGTACTTC.

V usage is TRBV7-9 and J usage is TRBJ1-4; 7 bases agree with TRBD1. After removal of 3 bases from V and 6 bases from J, the junction contained 7 bases not matched to a gene. Germline assignment: CDR1 SEHNR and CDR2 FQNEAQ (reference sequence). This CDR3 region has 15 residues. CDR3 bases: TGTGCCAGCAGCTTGGGACAGACTACCTATGAAAAACTGTTTTTT. It translates to CASSLGQTTYEKLFF.

J is TRBJ2-2 and V is TRBV5-1, with 11 positions matching TRBD2. The CDR3 length is 17 residues. J gave up 6 bases and V 4 bases, and 11 bases lay outside the gene matches. The germline CDR1 and CDR2 sequences are SGHRS and YFSETQ. This CDR3 reads CASSPPGLAAFAGELFF. In nucleotides, the CDR3 is TGCGCCAGCAGCCCACCGGGACTAGCGGCCTTCGCCGGGGAGCTGTTTTTT.

This rearrangement joins TRBV5-1 to TRBJ2-3, with TRBD2 as a possible D gene (6 bases). CDR1 is SGHRS, CDR2 YFSETQ, per germline. The CDR3 sequence is 15 residues long. V was trimmed by 3 bases and J by 1 base, leaving 12 bases between them. The CDR3 nucleotides are TGCGCCAGCAGCTCGTGGGGAGGCCGCACAGATACGCAGTATTTT. The encoded protein is CASSSWGGRTDTQYF.

The chain links TRBV5-1 to TRBJ2-1; D may be TRBD1 (6 bases). Germline V lookup: CDR1 SGHRS, CDR2 YFSETQ. The CDR3 is 12 amino acids. V was pared by 0 bases and J by 11 bases, with 9 bases between. The CDR3 spells CASSLDRDKQFF. DNA for the CDR3: TGCGCCAGCAGCTTGGACAGGGATAAGCAGTTCTTC.

The rearrangement links TRBV3-1 (or the pseudogene TRBV3-2) to TRBJ2-2; TRBD2 aligns across 14 bases. The V gene end was trimmed by 4 bases and the J gene end by 5 bases; junction bases not matched to a gene: 0. CDR1 LGHDT and CDR2 YNNKEL come from the germline V gene (reference sequence). The CDR3 has 15 amino acids. The CDR3, as DNA: TGTGCCAGCAGCCGACTAGCGGGAGGGACCGGGGAGCTGTTTTTT. Translating it yields CASSRLAGGTGELFF.

The genes are TRBV9 and TRBJ2-7, with a weak D call TRBD1 (6 bases). CDR1 and CDR2 (germline): SGDLS, YYNGEE. Trimming cost V 7 bases and J 5 bases, with 10 bases left between them. This CDR3 is built from 11 residues. The CDR3 bases are TGTGCCAGCGGGACACTCAACGAGCAGTACTTC. Its protein is CASGTLNEQYF.

V usage is TRBV6-6 and J usage is TRBJ2-2; 8 positions match TRBD2. Losses at the gene ends were 5 bases for V and 11 bases for J; bases not matched to a gene: 4. This CDR3 is built from 12 residues. Looked up from germline, CDR1 is MNHNY and CDR2 is SVGAGI (reference sequence). The CDR3 region is CASSPGGDELFF. The CDR3 DNA sequence: TGTGCCAGCAGTCCCGGGGGGGATGAGCTGTTTTTT.

The chain uses TRBV7-3 and TRBJ1-1, with D possibly being TRBD1 (6 bases). The V gene's germline CDR1 is SGHTA and CDR2 FQGTGA. The V end was cut by 5 bases, the J end by 4 bases, with 14 bases between. CDR3 size: 14 residues. DNA for the CDR3: TGTGCCAGCAGCGCGACCGTCAGGGGCACTGAAGCTTTCTTT. This codes for CASSATVRGTEAFF.

This rearrangement joins TRBV4-1 to TRBJ1-3, with D possibly TRBD1 on 6 matching bases. V lost 3 bases and J lost 0, with 9 bases in between. The CDR3 is 15 residues long. Germline CDR1 is MGHRA and CDR2 is YSYEKL. CDR3 in DNA: TGCGCCAGCAGCCAGGACAGAGACTCTGGAAACACCATATATTTT. Its translation is CASSQDRDSGNTIYF.

The rearrangement joins TRBV27 to TRBJ1-4; D is unresolved. Trimming took off 0 bases at V and 5 bases at J, with 10 bases between the two ends. In germline, CDR1 is MNHEY, CDR2 SMNVEV (reference sequence). The CDR3 is made up of 15 amino acids. CDR3 in amino acids: CASSLSVHRNEKLFF. The CDR3 region has the DNA TGTGCCAGCAGTTTATCGGTGCACAGAAATGAAAAACTGTTTTTT.

V and J are TRBV6-5 and TRBJ1-5, with 7 bases that match TRBD1. This CDR3 contains 15 residues. V lost 5 bases to trimming and J lost 2 bases; unmatched junction nucleotides: 6. The germline gives CDR1 MNHEY, CDR2 SVGAGI. CDR3 loop: CASSKGQLGNQPQHF. The CDR3 DNA follows: TGTGCCAGCAGTAAGGGACAGCTCGGCAATCAGCCCCAGCATTTT.

Written as DNA, the CDR3 is TGCAGCGTTGGCAGGGGTACCACTGAAGCTTTCTTT. Protein product: CSVGRGTTEAFF. V gene TRBV29-1 combines with J gene TRBJ1-1, with D perhaps matching TRBD1 (6 bases). Germline CDR1 SQVTM, CDR2 ANQGSEA. V lost 4 bases to trimming and J lost 4 bases, with 10 bases between them. The CDR3 is 12 residues long.